These 26 T cell receptor beta chains were sequenced from one sample in a study of TIL therapy for anti-PD-1-resistant metastatic lung cancer. Stated time point: pre-treatment sample, taken before nivolumab and TIL therapy. Pleural nodules or supraclavicular lymph nodes made up most of the excised metastases sampled. Sequencing used immunoSEQ v3. TCRdb's copy holds only in-frame clones and misses some; the assay was immunoSEQ multiplex PCR. The table records approximately 87,000 clones, 65% of them present only once. This specimen consisted of tumor tissue, obtained at baseline. Receptors originate from a person aged 25 to 85 with non-small cell lung cancer.

This clone occurred once. The chain has TRBV3-1 (or the pseudogene TRBV3-2) and TRBJ2-7, with D maybe TRBD1 (5 bases). Germline CDR1 reads LGHDT; CDR2 reads YNNKEL (reference sequence). The CDR3 contains 13 residues. V was pared by 4 bases and J by 6 bases, with 13 bases between. The CDR3, as DNA: TGTGCCAGCAGCCTAACATACAGGTCCGAGCAGTACTTC. Its protein product is CASSLTYRSEQYF.

The genes are TRBV15 and TRBJ2-5, with D perhaps TRBD2 (6 bases). CDR3 length: 16 residues. Germline V gene data show CDR1 as LNHNV and CDR2 as YYDKDF (reference sequence). The V end was cut by 5 bases, the J end by 4 bases, with 20 bases between. CDR3 DNA sequence: TGTGCCACCAGCGGGAGCCAAGAAAGGAGGGGAGAGACCCAGTACTTC. Translated: CATSGSQERRGETQYF.

This clone occurred once. This CDR3 reads CASSFTQAGGNGELFF. The CDR3 coding sequence is TGCGCCAGCAGCTTTACACAAGCGGGAGGGAACGGGGAGCTGTTTTTT. V usage is TRBV5-1 and J usage is TRBJ2-2, with TRBD2 identical over 10 bases. This CDR3 contains 16 residues. Germline V gene lookup returns CDR1 SGHRS and CDR2 YFSETQ. Trimming at V came to 2 bases and at J to 7 bases, leaving 8 bases not matched to a gene.

The chain is built from TRBV5-8 and TRBJ2-1; 9 bases agree with TRBD1. Germline V gene sequence: CDR1 SGHTS, CDR2 YDEGEE. V dropped 3 bases and J dropped 4; count of bases not matched to a gene: 5. The CDR3 consists of 15 residues. The CDR3, as DNA: TGTGCCAGCAGCTCTGGACAGGGGTTATACAATGAGCAGTTCTTC. Protein: CASSSGQGLYNEQFF.

The chain has TRBV29-1 and TRBJ1-2, with D possibly TRBD1 on 5 matching bases. The CDR3 totals 12 residues. Germline V gene sequence: CDR1 SQVTM, CDR2 ANQGSEA. V dropped 7 bases and J dropped 7 bases, with 16 bases sitting between them. CDR3 in amino acids: CSAPWGGFGYTF. In nucleotides, the CDR3 is TGCAGCGCCCCATGGGGGGGATTTGGCTACACCTTC.

This clone was found once. Here the CDR3 reads CASSIGWAGEEQYF. The CDR3 DNA is TGTGCCAGCAGCATCGGATGGGCAGGGGAGGAGCAGTACTTC. V usage is TRBV5-6 and J usage is TRBJ2-7, with D maybe TRBD1 (6 bases). Germline V gives CDR1 SGHDT, CDR2 YYEEEE. V lost 4 bases to trimming and J lost 7 bases, with 18 bases between them. The CDR3 is 14 amino acids. The whole variable domain, remainder taken from reference TRBV5-6 and TRBJ2-7, is DAGVTQSPTHLIKTRGQQVTLRCSPKSGHDTVSWYQQALGQGPQFIFQYYEEEERQRGNFPDRFSGHQFPNYSSELNVNALLLGDSALYLCASSIGWAGEEQYFGPGTRLTVT.

The chain joins TRBV10-1 to TRBJ1-5; D gene uncertain. The CDR3 totals 12 residues. Germline V gives CDR1 WNHNN, CDR2 SYGVQD (reference sequence). V was shortened by 0 bases and J by 4 bases, with 1 base between the two germline ends. The CDR3 sequence is CASSESNQPQHF. For the CDR3, the DNA is TGCGCCAGCAGTGAGTCGAATCAGCCCCAGCATTTT.

The chain uses TRBV7-8 and TRBJ1-1, with no clear D. The V and J ends lost 2 bases and 0 bases respectively, with 7 bases between them. The length of the CDR3 is 14 residues. Germline V lookup: CDR1 SGHVS, CDR2 FQNEAQ. The CDR3 loop reads CASSLKRMNTEAFF. The DNA for the CDR3 is TGTGCCAGCAGCTTAAAACGGATGAACACTGAAGCTTTCTTT.

The gene calls are TRBV30 and TRBJ2-5; 12 bases map to TRBD2. The CDR3 extends over 15 amino acids. Germline CDR1 and CDR2: GTSNPN and SVGIG (reference sequence). V was pared by 5 bases and J by 6 bases, with 10 bases of the junction left unmatched. CDR3 DNA: TGTGCCTGGGCTAGCGGGGGGGCCTCCGGAAAGACCCAGTACTTC. Its translation is CAWASGGASGKTQYF. The whole variable domain, remainder taken from reference TRBV30 and TRBJ2-5, is SQTIHQWPATLVQPVGSPLSLECTVEGTSNPNLYWYRQAAGRGLQLLFYSVGIGQISSEVPQNLSASRPQDRQFILSSKKLLLSDSGFYLCAWASGGASGKTQYFGPGTRLLVL.

CDR3 nucleotide sequence: TGTGCCAGCAGCTGGCCCCCGGGACGGAGTTACAATGAGCAGTTCTTC. It yields the protein CASSWPPGRSYNEQFF. The chain employs TRBV7-9 and TRBJ2-1; D possibly matches TRBD1 or TRBD2 (5 bases each). Trimming cost V 4 bases and J 4 bases, with 17 bases left between them. The CDR3 contains 16 residues. Germline V gene lookup returns CDR1 SEHNR and CDR2 FQNEAQ (reference sequence). Combining the CDR3 with reference TRBV7-9 and TRBJ2-1 gives the whole variable domain DTGVSQNPRHKITKRGQNVTFRCDPISEHNRLYWYRQTLGQGPEFLTYFQNEAQLEKSRLLSDRFSAERPKGSFSTLEIQRTEQGDSAMYLCASSWPPGRSYNEQFFGPGTRLTVL.

This clone was seen a single time. The chain couples TRBV27 to TRBJ2-7; maybe TRBD1 (5 bases). This CDR3 is 12 amino acids long. Trimming pared 4 bases from V and 4 bases from J, leaving 8 bases between. The germline CDR1 and CDR2 sequences are MNHEY and SMNVEV (reference sequence). The CDR3 DNA reads TGTGCCAGCAGTTCCCAGGGTTACGAGCAGTACTTC. This sequence encodes CASSSQGYEQYF.

This chain connects TRBV14 to TRBJ2-1; D is possibly TRBD1 (6 bases). The germline gives CDR1 SGHDN, CDR2 FVKESK. The CDR3 spans 12 residues. V was pared by 1 base and J by 9 bases, with 7 bases between. The CDR3, as DNA: TGTGCCAGCAGCCAAGCAGGGGCTGAGCAGTTCTTC. The encoded protein is CASSQAGAEQFF.

This chain uses TRBV29-1 with TRBJ1-2, with a weak D call TRBD1 (6 bases). The germline V and J ends were trimmed by 6 bases and 2 bases, with 16 bases remaining between them. Germline V gene sequence: CDR1 SQVTM, CDR2 ANQGSEA. The CDR3 contains 14 residues. The CDR3 DNA follows: TGCAGCGTGAAGCCGCGTACAGGGAACTATGGCTACACCTTC. This gives the protein CSVKPRTGNYGYTF.

The chain recombines TRBV28 with TRBJ1-5; tentatively, D is TRBD1 (5 bases). CDR1 MDHEN and CDR2 SYDVKM come from the germline V gene. V lost 5 bases to trimming and J lost 2 bases, with 13 bases between them. The CDR3 has 15 amino acids. The DNA for the CDR3 is TGTGCCAGCAGTGTCCGGGGAGGGGGCAATCAGCCCCAGCATTTT. It translates to CASSVRGGGNQPQHF.

This chain uses TRBV28 with TRBJ2-7; no clear D. V gave up 3 bases and J gave up 2 bases, with 8 bases separating them. Germline V gene data show CDR1 as MDHEN and CDR2 as SYDVKM. This CDR3 region has 13 residues. The CDR3 reads CASSFPGPYEQYF. The CDR3 DNA is TGTGCCAGCAGTTTCCCAGGACCCTACGAGCAGTACTTC. The variable domain in full, completed from reference TRBV28 and TRBJ2-7, reads DVKVTQSSRYLVKRTGEKVFLECVQDMDHENMFWYRQDPGLGLRLIYFSYDVKMKEKGDIPEGYSVSREKKERFSLILESASTNQTSMYLCASSFPGPYEQYFGPGTRLTVT.

The chain couples TRBV28 to TRBJ1-1; tentative D call: TRBD1 (5 bases). V dropped 7 bases and J dropped 4 bases, with 16 bases sitting between them. Germline assignment: CDR1 MDHEN and CDR2 SYDVKM. The CDR3 sequence is 14 residues long. Written as DNA, the CDR3 is TGTGCCAGCAACCAGGCCGGGGCGGTCACTGAAGCTTTCTTT. Amino acids: CASNQAGAVTEAFF.

The table lists this clone with a count of one. The chain couples TRBV7-8 to TRBJ2-5, with 9 bases matching TRBD1. The ends lost 5 bases at V and 3 bases at J; junction bases unmatched: 4. CDR1 is SGHVS, CDR2 FQNEAQ, per germline. CDR3 size: 14 residues. Here the CDR3 DNA reads TGTGCCAGCAGCGCATGGACAGGGGAAGAGACCCAGTACTTC. Amino acid sequence: CASSAWTGEETQYF.

This clone has just a few counts. The chain links TRBV6-2 or TRBV6-3 to TRBJ1-5, with no clear D. With 2 bases removed from V and 4 bases from J, the gap between germline ends came to 9 bases. The CDR3 totals 14 residues. The germline gives CDR1 MNHEY, CDR2 SVGEGT. CDR3 protein: CASSYGIGNQPQHF. The CDR3 bases are TGTGCCAGCAGTTACGGGATAGGGAATCAGCCCCAGCATTTT.

The genes are TRBV19 and TRBJ2-1; 13 nucleotides match TRBD2. The CDR3 runs to 18 residues. Germline values: CDR1 LNHDA, CDR2 SQIVND (reference sequence). V was pared by 9 bases and J by 1 base, with 12 bases of the junction left unmatched. The CDR3 bases are TGTGCCAGCCGCCTGAGACTAGCGGGGGGCCTTTCCTACAATGAGCAGTTCTTC. Translated: CASRLRLAGGLSYNEQFF.

The genes are TRBV6-5 and TRBJ2-1; D may be TRBD2 (6 bases). The CDR3 is made up of 15 amino acids. V was pared by 7 bases and J by 5 bases, with 18 bases between. CDR1 is MNHEY and CDR2 is SVGAGI in the germline V gene. The CDR3 DNA is TGTGCCAGCAATTGTGGGGACTGGGGGAACAATGAGCAGTTCTTC. It is translated as CASNCGDWGNNEQFF.

The rearrangement links TRBV27 to TRBJ1-4; the D is unclear. Trimming took 0 bases from V and 0 from J, leaving 5 bases between them. The CDR3 runs to 15 residues. The germline V gene has CDR1 MNHEY and CDR2 SMNVEV (reference sequence). The CDR3 here is CASSLSTPTNEKLFF. In DNA, the CDR3 is TGTGCCAGCAGTTTATCTACCCCAACTAATGAAAAACTGTTTTTT.

This clone was recorded a few times. This CDR3 is CASSYAGGPNEKLFF. CDR3 nucleotide sequence: TGTGCCAGCAGTTACGCTGGGGGGCCTAATGAAAAACTGTTTTTT. The chain joins TRBV6-6 to TRBJ1-4; D is perhaps TRBD1 (6 bases). Germline CDR1 and CDR2: MNHNY and SVGAGI (reference sequence). CDR3 length: 15 amino acids. The V end was cut by 2 bases, the J end by 3 bases, with 10 bases between.

The chain recombines TRBV6-5 with TRBJ2-7; D uncertain. CDR1 is MNHEY, CDR2 SVGAGI, per germline. The CDR3 runs to 10 residues. Deletions cut 6 bases from V and 3 bases from J, with 3 bases between. The CDR3 reads CASRNYEQYF. DNA for the CDR3: TGTGCCAGCAGGAACTACGAGCAGTACTTC.

This clone was observed once. The chain combines TRBV6-5 with TRBJ2-2; 8 positions match TRBD1. V lost 7 bases and J lost 3; bases outside the gene matches: 7. The CDR3 is 15 amino acids. Germline CDR1 is MNHEY and CDR2 is SVGAGI. CDR3 nucleotides: TGTGCCAGCACTCCTGACAGGGGATACACCGGGGAGCTGTTTTTT. Translating it yields CASTPDRGYTGELFF.

The rearrangement links TRBV7-9 to TRBJ2-5, with D perhaps given as TRBD1 or TRBD2 (5 bases each). The CDR3 contains 13 residues. Germline V gives CDR1 SEHNR, CDR2 FQNEAQ (reference sequence). V dropped 2 bases and J dropped 5 bases, with 9 bases sitting between them. The CDR3 DNA sequence: TGTGCCAGCAGCTTAAGTGGGGACGAGACCCAGTACTTC. Translating it yields CASSLSGDETQYF.

This chain uses TRBV9 with TRBJ2-5; 11 bases are a match to TRBD2. Germline lookup yields CDR1 SGDLS and CDR2 YYNGEE. V dropped 3 bases and J dropped 9; count of bases not matched to a gene: 4. The CDR3 is 13 residues long. Here the CDR3 DNA reads TGTGCCAGCAGCGGACTAGCGGGGCGGCCCCAGTACTTC. Its translation is CASSGLAGRPQYF.